There are a few counts of the clone carrying this T cell receptor beta chain. Its antigen is still unknown. These data are taken from a study of CD8 T cells in ankylosing spondylitis. Quantitative 5'-RACE with molecular barcodes generated TCR beta libraries. A single record per CDR3 protein comes from TCRdb applying MiXCR to the 5' RACE reads. The data show 35,000 or so distinct CDR3 sequences, more than 15% seen once. Study-level points and caveats: Clones tied to disease were said to be significantly enriched in matched ankylosing spondylitis synovial fluid. A TCR beta motif of about 8 highly homologous variants appeared characteristic of ankylosing spondylitis blood.

J was trimmed by 5 bases and V by 7 bases; bases with no gene match: 6. CDR3 length: 13 residues. Germline V CDR1 and CDR2: MDHEN, SYDVKM. The V and J genes are TRBV28 and TRBJ1-1; the match to TRBD1 covers 8 bases. The sequencing sample was made of blood. This receptor was identified in a male donor with ankylosing spondylitis or in good health (not recorded which). The DNA of the CDR3 is TGTGCCAGCAAGGACAGGGCGGGTACTGAAGCTTTCTTT. Translated, it gives CASKDRAGTEAFF.